This T cell receptor beta chain was found in a study of blood T cell repertoires in COVID-19. The CDR3 length is 16 residues. CDR1 is SGHRS, CDR2 YFSETQ, per germline. The V end lost 0 bases, the J end lost 1 base, and 13 bases lay between the germline ends. Method: immunoSEQ multiplex PCR; TCRdb's copy keeps in-frame clones and lacks some. The sample records 100,000 to 150,000 clones, 88% being singletons. Source material: peripheral blood. The clonotype originates from a human donor in a cohort sampled during active COVID-19. The chain recombines TRBV5-1 with TRBJ1-1; TRBD1 might be the D (6 bases). The CDR3 is CASSLDTGGANTEAFF. The CDR3 DNA reads as TGCGCCAGCAGCTTGGATACGGGGGGCGCGAACACTGAAGCTTTCTTT.